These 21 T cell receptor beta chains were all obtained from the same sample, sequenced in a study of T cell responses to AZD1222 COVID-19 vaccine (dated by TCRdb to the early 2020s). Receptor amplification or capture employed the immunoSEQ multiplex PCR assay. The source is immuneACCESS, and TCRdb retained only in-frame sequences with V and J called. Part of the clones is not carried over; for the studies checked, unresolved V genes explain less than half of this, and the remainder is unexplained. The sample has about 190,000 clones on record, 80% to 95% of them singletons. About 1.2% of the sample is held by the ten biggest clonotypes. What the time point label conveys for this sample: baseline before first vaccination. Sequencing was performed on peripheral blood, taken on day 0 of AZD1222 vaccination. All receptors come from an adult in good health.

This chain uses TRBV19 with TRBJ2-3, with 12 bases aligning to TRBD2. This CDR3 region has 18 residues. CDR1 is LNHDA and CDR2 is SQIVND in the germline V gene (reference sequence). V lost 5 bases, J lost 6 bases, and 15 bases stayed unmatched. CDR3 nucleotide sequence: TGTGCCAGTAGTCCCCGGACTAGCGGGGCCCTAAGAGGCGATACGCAGTATTTT. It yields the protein CASSPRTSGALRGDTQYF.

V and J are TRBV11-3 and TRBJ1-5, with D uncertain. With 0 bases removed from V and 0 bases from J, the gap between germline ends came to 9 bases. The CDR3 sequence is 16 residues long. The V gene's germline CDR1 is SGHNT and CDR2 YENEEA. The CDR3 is CASSLDRKNSNQPQHF. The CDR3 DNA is TGTGCCAGCAGCTTAGACAGGAAAAATAGCAATCAGCCCCAGCATTTT.

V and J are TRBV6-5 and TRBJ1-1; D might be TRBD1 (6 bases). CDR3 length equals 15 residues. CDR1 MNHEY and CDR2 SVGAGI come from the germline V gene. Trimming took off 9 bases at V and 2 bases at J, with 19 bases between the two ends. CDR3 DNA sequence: TGTGCCAGTTTAGCAGGGGATTTGACTAACACTGAAGCTTTCTTT. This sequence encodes CASLAGDLTNTEAFF.

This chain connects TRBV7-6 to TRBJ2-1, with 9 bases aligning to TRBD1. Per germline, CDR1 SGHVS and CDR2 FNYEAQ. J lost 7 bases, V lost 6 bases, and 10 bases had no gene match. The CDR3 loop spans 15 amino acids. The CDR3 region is CASSSSGTGRNEQFF. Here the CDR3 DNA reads TGTGCCAGCAGTTCATCCGGGACAGGGAGAAATGAGCAGTTCTTC.

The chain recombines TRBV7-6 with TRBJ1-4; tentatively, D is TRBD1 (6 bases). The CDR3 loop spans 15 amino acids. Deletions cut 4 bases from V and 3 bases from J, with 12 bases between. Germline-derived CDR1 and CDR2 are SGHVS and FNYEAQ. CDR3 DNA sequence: TGTGCCAGCAGCTCAACAGGGTATGCTAATGAAAAACTGTTTTTT. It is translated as CASSSTGYANEKLFF.

CDR3 loop: CASSVQPTSGFADTQYF. The CDR3 DNA is TGTGCCAGCAGCGTTCAACCGACTAGCGGGTTCGCAGATACGCAGTATTTT. This chain connects TRBV9 to TRBJ2-3; 10 bases are a match to TRBD2. With V trimmed by 2 bases and J by 4 bases, 10 bases remained unmatched. The germline V gene encodes CDR1 SGDLS and CDR2 YYNGEE. This CDR3 is built from 17 residues.

The CDR3: CASSPLGTATFGNTEAFF. In DNA form, the CDR3 reads TGTGCCAGCAGTCCCCTCGGGACAGCAACCTTCGGGAACACTGAAGCTTTCTTT. The chain is built from TRBV6-6 and TRBJ1-1; 7 bases agree with TRBD1. The V and J ends lost 5 bases and 1 base, in that order; junction bases with no gene match: 16. Germline V CDR1 and CDR2: MNHNY, SVGAGI (reference sequence). CDR3 length equals 18 residues.

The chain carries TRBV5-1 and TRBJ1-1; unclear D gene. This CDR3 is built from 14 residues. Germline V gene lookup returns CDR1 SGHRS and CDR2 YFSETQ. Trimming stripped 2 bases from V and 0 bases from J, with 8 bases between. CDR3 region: CASSFSPLNTEAFF. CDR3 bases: TGCGCCAGCAGCTTCAGTCCACTGAACACTGAAGCTTTCTTT.

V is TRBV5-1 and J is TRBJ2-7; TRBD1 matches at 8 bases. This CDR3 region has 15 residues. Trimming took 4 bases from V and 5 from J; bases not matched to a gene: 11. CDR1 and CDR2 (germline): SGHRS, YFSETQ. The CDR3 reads CASSPPAGGFHEQYF. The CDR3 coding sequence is TGCGCCAGCAGCCCCCCGGCAGGGGGCTTCCACGAGCAGTACTTC.

The CDR3 nucleotides read TGTGCCAGCGGCAGCGGGGACTACAATGAGCAGTTCTTC. Encoded protein: CASGSGDYNEQFF. The rearrangement joins TRBV6-5 to TRBJ2-1; 7 positions agree with TRBD2. The CDR3 is made up of 13 amino acids. J gave up 3 bases and V 8 bases, and 4 bases lay outside the gene matches. The V gene's germline CDR1 is MNHEY and CDR2 SVGAGI.

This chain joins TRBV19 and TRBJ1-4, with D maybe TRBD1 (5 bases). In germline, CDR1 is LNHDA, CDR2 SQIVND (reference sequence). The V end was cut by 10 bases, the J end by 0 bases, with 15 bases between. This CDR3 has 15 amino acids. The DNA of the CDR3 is TGTGCCACCACGTTGGGGCGGACAACTAATGAAAAACTGTTTTTT. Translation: CATTLGRTTNEKLFF.

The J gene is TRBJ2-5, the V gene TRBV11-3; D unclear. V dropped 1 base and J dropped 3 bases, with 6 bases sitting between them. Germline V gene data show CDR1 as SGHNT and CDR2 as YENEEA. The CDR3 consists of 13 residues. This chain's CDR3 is CASSLAQEETQYF. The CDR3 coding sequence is TGTGCCAGCAGCTTAGCCCAGGAAGAGACCCAGTACTTC.

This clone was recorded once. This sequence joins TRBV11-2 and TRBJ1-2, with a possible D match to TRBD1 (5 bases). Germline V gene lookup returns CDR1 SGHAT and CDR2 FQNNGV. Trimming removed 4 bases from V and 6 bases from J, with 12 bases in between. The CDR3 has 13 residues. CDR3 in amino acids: CASSSTQENGYTF. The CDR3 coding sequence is TGTGCCAGCAGCTCCACACAGGAGAATGGCTACACCTTC.

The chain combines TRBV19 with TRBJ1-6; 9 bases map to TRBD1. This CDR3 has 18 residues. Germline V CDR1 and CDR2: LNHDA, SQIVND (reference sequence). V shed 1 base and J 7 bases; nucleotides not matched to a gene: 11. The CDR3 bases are TGTGCCAGTAGTATAGCTCGTACCGGGACAGGGCGGAATTCACCCCTCCACTTT. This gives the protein CASSIARTGTGRNSPLHF.

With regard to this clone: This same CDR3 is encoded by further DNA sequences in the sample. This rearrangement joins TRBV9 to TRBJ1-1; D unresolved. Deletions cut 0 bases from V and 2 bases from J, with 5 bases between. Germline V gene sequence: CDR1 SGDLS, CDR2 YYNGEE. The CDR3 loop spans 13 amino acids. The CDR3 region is CASSVAVNTEAFF. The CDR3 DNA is TGTGCCAGCAGCGTAGCTGTTAACACTGAAGCTTTCTTT.

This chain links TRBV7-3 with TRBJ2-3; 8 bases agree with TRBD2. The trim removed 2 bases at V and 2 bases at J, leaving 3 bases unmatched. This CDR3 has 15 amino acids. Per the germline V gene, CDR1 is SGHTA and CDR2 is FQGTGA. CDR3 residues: CASSLVAGTTDTQYF. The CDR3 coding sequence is TGTGCCAGCAGCTTAGTAGCGGGGACCACAGATACGCAGTATTTT.

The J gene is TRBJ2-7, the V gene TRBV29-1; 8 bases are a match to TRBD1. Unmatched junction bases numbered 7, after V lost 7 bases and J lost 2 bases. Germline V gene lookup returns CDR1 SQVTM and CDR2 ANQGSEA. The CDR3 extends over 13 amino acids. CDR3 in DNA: TGCAGCGCACGTCCGGGACAGGCCTACGAGCAGTACTTC. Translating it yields CSARPGQAYEQYF.

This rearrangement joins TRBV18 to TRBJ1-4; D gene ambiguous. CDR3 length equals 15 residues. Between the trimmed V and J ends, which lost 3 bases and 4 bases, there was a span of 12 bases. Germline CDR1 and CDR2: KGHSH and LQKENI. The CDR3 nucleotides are TGTGCCAGCTCACCCACCGGGCTCGTTAATGAAAAACTGTTTTTT. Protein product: CASSPTGLVNEKLFF.

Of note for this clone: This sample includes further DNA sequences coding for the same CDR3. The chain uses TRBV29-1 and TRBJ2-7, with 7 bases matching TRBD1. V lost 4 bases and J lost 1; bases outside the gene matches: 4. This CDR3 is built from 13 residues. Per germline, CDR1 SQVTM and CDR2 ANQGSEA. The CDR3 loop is CSVVRDSSYEQYF. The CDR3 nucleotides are TGCAGCGTTGTAAGGGACAGTTCCTACGAGCAGTACTTC.

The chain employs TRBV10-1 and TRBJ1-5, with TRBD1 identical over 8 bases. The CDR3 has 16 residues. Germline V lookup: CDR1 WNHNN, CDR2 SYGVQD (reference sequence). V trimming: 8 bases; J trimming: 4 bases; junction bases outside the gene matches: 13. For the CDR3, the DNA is TGCGCCAGCGAGCAGCAGCGGGGACAGGTGAATCAGCCCCAGCATTTT. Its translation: CASEQQRGQVNQPQHF.

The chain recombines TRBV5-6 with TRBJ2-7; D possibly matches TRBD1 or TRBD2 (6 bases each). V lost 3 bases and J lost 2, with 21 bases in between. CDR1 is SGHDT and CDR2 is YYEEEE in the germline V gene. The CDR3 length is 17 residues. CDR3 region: CASSSWGAAVRTYEQYF. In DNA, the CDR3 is TGTGCCAGCAGCTCCTGGGGGGCGGCGGTGAGGACCTACGAGCAGTACTTC.